In this sample, the clone carrying this T cell receptor (beta chain) turned up a few times. In the source study's methods: Reference gene primer amplification yielded estimated nucleated cell counts. Sequencing was performed with immunoSEQ multiplex PCR; in TCRdb, only in-frame clones are kept and a portion is missing. V and J calls and clone size come straight from that table; D and trimming were deduced from the DNA. The sample has 150,000 to 190,000 clones; around nine tenths are singletons. Germline CDR1 and CDR2: SGDLS and YYNGEE. This CDR3 spans 17 amino acids. V shed 10 bases and J 1 base; nucleotides not matched to a gene: 17. The data stem from a study of blood T cell repertoires in COVID-19. Study at large: Whether acute or convalescent, the COVID-19 samples came from the United States, Italy and Spain. The analysed material was cDNA or gDNA that came from T cells, B-cell-depleted T cells, or PBMCs.

This TCR was sampled from an older woman with acute or convalescent COVID-19. The chain combines TRBV9 with TRBJ2-5, with TRBD2 identical over 9 bases. The specimen sequenced was peripheral blood. Written as DNA, the CDR3 is TGTGCCCGCCGCGTACGGGGGCGCGGGGGGGCCCAAGAGACCCAGTACTTC. Protein product: CARRVRGRGGAQETQYF.